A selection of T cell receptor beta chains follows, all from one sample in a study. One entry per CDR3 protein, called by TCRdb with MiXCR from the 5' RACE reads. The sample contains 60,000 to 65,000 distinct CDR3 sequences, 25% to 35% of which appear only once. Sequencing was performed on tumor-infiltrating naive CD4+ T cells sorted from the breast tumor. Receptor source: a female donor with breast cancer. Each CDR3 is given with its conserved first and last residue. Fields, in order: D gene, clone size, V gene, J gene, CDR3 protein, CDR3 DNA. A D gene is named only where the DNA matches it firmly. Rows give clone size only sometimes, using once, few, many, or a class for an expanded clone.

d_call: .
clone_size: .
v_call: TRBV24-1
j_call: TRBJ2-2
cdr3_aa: CATRTGLGPGELFF
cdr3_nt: TGTGCCACTCGAACGGGACTTGGCCCCGGGGAGCTGTTTTTT

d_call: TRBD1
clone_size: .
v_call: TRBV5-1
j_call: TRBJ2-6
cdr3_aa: CASSWTGNSGANVLTF
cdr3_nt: TGCGCCAGCAGCTGGACAGGGAACTCTGGGGCCAACGTCCTGACTTTC

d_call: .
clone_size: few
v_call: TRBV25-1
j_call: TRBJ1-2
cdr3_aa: CASTDEGAGGYTF
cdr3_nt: TGTGCCAGCACCGACGAGGGAGCGGGGGGCTACACCTTC

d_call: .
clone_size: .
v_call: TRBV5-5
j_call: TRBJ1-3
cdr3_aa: CASSLDPGDPIGNTIYF
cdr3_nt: TGTGCCAGCAGCTTGGACCCGGGAGATCCGATCGGAAACACCATATATTTT

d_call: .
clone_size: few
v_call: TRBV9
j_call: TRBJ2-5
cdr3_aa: CASSVEGQGETQYF
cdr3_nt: TGTGCCAGCAGCGTAGAAGGCCAGGGAGAGACCCAGTACTTC

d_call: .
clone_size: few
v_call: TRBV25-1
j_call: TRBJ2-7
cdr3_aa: CVSSEPWPYEQYF
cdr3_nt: TGTGTCAGCAGTGAACCCTGGCCCTACGAGCAGTACTTC

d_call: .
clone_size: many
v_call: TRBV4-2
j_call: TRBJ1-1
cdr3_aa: CASSPGGLTNTEAFF
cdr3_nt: TGTGCCAGCAGCCCCGGAGGGTTGACGAACACTGAAGCTTTCTTT

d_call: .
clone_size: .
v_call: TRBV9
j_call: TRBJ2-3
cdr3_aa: CASSVDHGPTDTQYF
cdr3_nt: TGTGCCAGCAGCGTAGATCATGGCCCCACAGATACGCAGTATTTT

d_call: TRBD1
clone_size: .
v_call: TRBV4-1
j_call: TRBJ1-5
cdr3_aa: CASSQPDRVNQPQHF
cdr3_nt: TGCGCCAGCAGCCAACCCGACAGGGTTAATCAGCCCCAGCATTTT

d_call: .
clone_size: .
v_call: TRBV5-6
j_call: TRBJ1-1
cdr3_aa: CASSLVFGPEMNTEAFF
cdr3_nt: TGTGCCAGCAGCTTGGTTTTTGGGCCGGAAATGAACACTGAAGCTTTCTTT

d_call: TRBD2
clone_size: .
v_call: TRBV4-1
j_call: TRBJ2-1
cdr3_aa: CASSQVGGSGIGEQFF
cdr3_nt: TGCGCCAGCAGCCAAGTGGGAGGTAGCGGGATAGGCGAGCAGTTCTTC

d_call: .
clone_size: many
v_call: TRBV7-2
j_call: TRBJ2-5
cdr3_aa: CASSPRDGLIVTQYF
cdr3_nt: TGTGCCAGCAGCCCAAGGGACGGATTAATCGTGACCCAGTACTTC

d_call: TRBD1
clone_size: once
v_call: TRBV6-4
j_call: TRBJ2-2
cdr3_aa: CASSDTDRSGELFF
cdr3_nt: TGTGCCAGCAGTGATACGGACAGGAGCGGGGAGCTGTTTTTT

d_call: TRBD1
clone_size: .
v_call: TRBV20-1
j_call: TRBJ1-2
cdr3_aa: CSARDPGQANYGYTF
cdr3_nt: TGCAGTGCTAGAGATCCCGGACAGGCTAACTATGGCTACACCTTC

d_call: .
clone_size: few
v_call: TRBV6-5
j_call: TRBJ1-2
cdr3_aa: CASSWTQAAYGYTF
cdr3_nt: TGTGCCAGCAGCTGGACTCAGGCGGCCTATGGCTACACCTTC

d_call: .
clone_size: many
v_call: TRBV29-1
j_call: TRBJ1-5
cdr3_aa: CSVGPGGNQPQHF
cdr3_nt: TGCAGCGTTGGTCCAGGGGGCAATCAGCCCCAGCATTTT

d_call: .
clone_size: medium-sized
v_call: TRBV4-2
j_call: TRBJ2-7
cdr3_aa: CASSHEGGQVYEQYF
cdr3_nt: TGTGCCAGCAGCCATGAAGGGGGTCAGGTTTACGAGCAGTACTTC

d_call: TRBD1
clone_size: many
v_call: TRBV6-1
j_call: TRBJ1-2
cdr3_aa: CASTPSWGQAYGYTF
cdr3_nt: TGTGCCAGCACCCCTTCGTGGGGACAGGCCTATGGCTACACCTTC

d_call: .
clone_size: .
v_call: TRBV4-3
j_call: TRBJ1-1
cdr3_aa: CASSQEAISSYYTEAFF
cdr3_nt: TGCGCCAGCAGCCAAGAGGCGATTTCATCGTACTACACTGAAGCTTTCTTT

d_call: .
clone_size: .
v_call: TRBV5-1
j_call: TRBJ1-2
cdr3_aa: CASSLTVTGGSYGYTF
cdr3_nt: TGCGCCAGCAGCTTGACGGTGACAGGTGGGAGCTATGGCTACACCTTC

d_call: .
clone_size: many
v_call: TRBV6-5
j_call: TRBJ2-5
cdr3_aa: CASSPDGAQTQYF
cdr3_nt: TGTGCCAGCAGCCCGGACGGCGCGCAGACCCAGTACTTC

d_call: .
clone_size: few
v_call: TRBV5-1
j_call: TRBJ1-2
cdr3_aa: CASSLTGLDYGYTF
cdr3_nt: TGCGCCAGCAGCTTGACAGGGTTGGACTATGGCTACACCTTC

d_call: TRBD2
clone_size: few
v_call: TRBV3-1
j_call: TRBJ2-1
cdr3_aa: CASTLSVAGGYNEQFF
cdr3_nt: TGTGCCAGCACCCTTTCAGTAGCGGGGGGTTACAATGAGCAGTTCTTC

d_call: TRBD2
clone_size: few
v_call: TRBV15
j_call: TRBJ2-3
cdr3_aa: CATRAGLKLTDTQYF
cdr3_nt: TGTGCCACCAGAGCGGGACTTAAACTCACAGATACGCAGTATTTT

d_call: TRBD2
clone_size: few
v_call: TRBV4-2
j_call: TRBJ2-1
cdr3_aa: CASSRSRGSGVNEQFF
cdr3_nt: TGTGCCAGCAGCCGATCTCGTGGTAGCGGGGTCAATGAGCAGTTCTTC

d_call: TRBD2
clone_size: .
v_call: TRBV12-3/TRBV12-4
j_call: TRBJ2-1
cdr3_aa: CASSSRGLAGDSNEQFF
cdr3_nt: TGTGCCAGCAGTTCCCGGGGGCTAGCGGGAGACAGTAATGAGCAGTTCTTC

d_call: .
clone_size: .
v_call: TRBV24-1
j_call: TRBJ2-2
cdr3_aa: CATHPGVGAGELFF
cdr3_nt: TGTGCCACCCACCCTGGGGTCGGCGCCGGGGAGCTGTTTTTT

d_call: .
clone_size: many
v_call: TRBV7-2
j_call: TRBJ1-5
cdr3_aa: CASRPGGSAQPQHF
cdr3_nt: TGTGCCAGCAGGCCCGGGGGATCCGCTCAGCCCCAGCATTTT

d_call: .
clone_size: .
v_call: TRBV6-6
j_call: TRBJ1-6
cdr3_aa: CASRSDRKPLDSPLHF
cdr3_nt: TGTGCCAGCAGGTCCGACAGGAAACCACTTGATTCACCCCTCCACTTT

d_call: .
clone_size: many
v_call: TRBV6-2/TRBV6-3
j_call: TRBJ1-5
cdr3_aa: CASSSPEEPQHF
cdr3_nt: TGTGCCAGCAGTTCCCCGGAGGAACCCCAGCATTTT

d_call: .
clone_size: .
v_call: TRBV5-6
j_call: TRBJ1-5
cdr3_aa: CASSLAQGRDSNQPQHF
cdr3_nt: TGTGCCAGCAGCTTGGCCCAAGGCCGTGATAGCAATCAGCCCCAGCATTTT

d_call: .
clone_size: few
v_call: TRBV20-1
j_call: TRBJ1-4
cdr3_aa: CSARVASLNEKLFF
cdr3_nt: TGCAGTGCTAGAGTCGCGAGCTTGAATGAAAAACTGTTTTTT

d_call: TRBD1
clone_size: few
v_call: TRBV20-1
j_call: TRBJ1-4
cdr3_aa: CSARAGTGREKLFF
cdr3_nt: TGCAGTGCTAGAGCGGGGACAGGGCGGGAAAAACTGTTTTTT

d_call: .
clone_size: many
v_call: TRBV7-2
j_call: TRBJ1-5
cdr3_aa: CASSSQGGGQPQHF
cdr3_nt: TGTGCCAGCAGCTCCCAAGGGGGGGGTCAGCCCCAGCATTTT

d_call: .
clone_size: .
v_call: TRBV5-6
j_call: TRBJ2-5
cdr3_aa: CASSLGPPGDLGQETQYF
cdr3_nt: TGTGCCAGCAGCTTGGGCCCCCCAGGGGATTTGGGGCAAGAGACCCAGTACTTC

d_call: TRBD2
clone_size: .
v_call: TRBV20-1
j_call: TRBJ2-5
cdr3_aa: CSAPRPAGVQETQYF
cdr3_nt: TGCAGTGCCCCCCGCCCAGCGGGAGTGCAGGAGACCCAGTACTTC

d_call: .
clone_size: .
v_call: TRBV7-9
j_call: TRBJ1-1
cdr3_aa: CASSLSSRYTEAFF
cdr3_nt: TGTGCCAGCAGCTTAAGTTCTCGTTACACTGAAGCTTTCTTT

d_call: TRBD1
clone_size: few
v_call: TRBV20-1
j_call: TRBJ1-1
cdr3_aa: CSARDQRDGRGTEAFF
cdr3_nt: TGCAGTGCTAGAGATCAGAGGGACGGCAGGGGGACTGAAGCTTTCTTT

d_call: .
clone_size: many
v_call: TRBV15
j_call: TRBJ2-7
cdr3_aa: CATSRDTFRYEQYF
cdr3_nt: TGTGCCACCAGCCGGGACACATTCCGGTACGAGCAGTACTTC

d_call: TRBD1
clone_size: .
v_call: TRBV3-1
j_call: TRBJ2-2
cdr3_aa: CASSRTGSAGELFF
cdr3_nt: TGTGCCAGCAGCCGGACAGGGTCGGCCGGGGAGCTGTTTTTT

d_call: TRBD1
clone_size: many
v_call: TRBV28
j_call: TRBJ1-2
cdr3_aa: CASTFRQGARYTF
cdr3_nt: TGTGCCAGCACTTTTAGGCAGGGGGCCCGCTACACCTTC

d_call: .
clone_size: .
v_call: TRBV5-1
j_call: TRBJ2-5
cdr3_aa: CASSLGQTNRRETQYF
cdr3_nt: TGCGCCAGCAGCTTGGGACAGACAAACCGGCGAGAGACCCAGTACTTC

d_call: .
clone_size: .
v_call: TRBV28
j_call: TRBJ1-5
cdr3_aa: CTSTGVRGQPQHF
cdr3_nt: TGTACCAGCACGGGCGTAAGGGGTCAGCCCCAGCATTTT

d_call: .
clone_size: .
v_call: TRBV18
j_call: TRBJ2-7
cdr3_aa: CASSPEKESYEQYF
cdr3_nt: TGTGCCAGCTCACCAGAAAAGGAATCCTACGAGCAGTACTTC

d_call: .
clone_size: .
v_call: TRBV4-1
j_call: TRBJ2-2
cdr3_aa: CASSARQGGPTTGELFF
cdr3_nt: TGCGCCAGCAGCGCTAGACAGGGAGGACCAACCACCGGGGAGCTGTTTTTT

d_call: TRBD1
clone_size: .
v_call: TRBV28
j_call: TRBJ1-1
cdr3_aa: CASSLGGNRGEAFF
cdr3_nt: TGTGCCAGCAGTTTAGGTGGGAACAGGGGCGAAGCTTTCTTT

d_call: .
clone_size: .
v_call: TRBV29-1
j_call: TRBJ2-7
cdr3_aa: CSVELPGQGRNEQYF
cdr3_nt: TGCAGCGTTGAGCTTCCGGGGCAGGGAAGGAACGAGCAGTACTTC

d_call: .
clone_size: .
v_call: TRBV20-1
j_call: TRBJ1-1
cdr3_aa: CSARDGATEAFF
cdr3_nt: TGCAGTGCTAGAGATGGAGCGACTGAAGCTTTCTTT

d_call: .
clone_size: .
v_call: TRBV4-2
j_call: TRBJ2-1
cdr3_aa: CASSQVGNEQFF
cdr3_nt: TGTGCCAGCAGCCAAGTCGGCAATGAGCAGTTCTTC

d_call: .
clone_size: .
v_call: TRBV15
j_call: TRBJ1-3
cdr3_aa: CATSRDRGRTGDTIYF
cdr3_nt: TGTGCCACCAGCAGAGATCGGGGACGAACCGGGGACACCATATATTTT

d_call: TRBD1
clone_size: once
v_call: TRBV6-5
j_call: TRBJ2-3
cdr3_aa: CASSATGVPTDTQYF
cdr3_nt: TGTGCCAGCAGCGCCACAGGGGTCCCGACAGATACGCAGTATTTT

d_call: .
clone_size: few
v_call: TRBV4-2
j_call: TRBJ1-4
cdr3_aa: CASSQESGTNEKLFF
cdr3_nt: TGTGCCAGCAGCCAAGAGAGTGGCACTAATGAAAAACTGTTTTTT